These 20 T cell receptor beta chains share one sample of origin, sequenced in a study of cytomegalovirus exposure and HLA in healthy donors. Both 60 Vbeta primers and 13 Jbeta primers went into the PCR. TCRdb's table, derived via immunoSEQ multiplex PCR, lists solely in-frame clones and lacks some. The sample carries some 130,000 clones, around three quarters recorded once. Material: PBMCs. All receptors come from a man aged 35-49 years in good health and CMV-seronegative.

The chain links TRBV25-1 to TRBJ1-1; D possibly corresponds to TRBD1 (6 bases). This CDR3 is built from 14 residues. The germline V gene has CDR1 MGHDK and CDR2 SYGVNS. Trimming shortened V by 7 bases and J by 10 bases, and 22 bases separated the two germline ends. CDR3: CASTQTGGAFGAFF. The CDR3 nucleotides read TGTGCCAGCACTCAAACGGGGGGCGCATTCGGAGCTTTCTTT.

The CDR3 region has the DNA TGTGCCAGCAGTGTTGAGGGATCAACGACGACAGATACGCAGTATTTT. Amino acid sequence: CASSVEGSTTTDTQYF. V and J are TRBV2 and TRBJ2-3; possible D gene TRBD2, 5 bases. Germline-derived CDR1 and CDR2 are SNHLY and FYNNEI. This CDR3 region has 16 residues. V lost 4 bases, J lost 3 bases, and 17 bases lay in between.

This rearrangement joins TRBV5-6 to TRBJ2-5, with TRBD1 matching 7 bases. CDR3 length: 14 residues. V lost 3 bases, J lost 4 bases, and 6 bases stayed unmatched. The germline gives CDR1 SGHDT, CDR2 YYEEEE. CDR3 nucleotide sequence: TGTGCCAGCAGCTCGACAGGGATTCTAGAGACCCAGTACTTC. Translated: CASSSTGILETQYF.

This clone has a single count. V gene TRBV30 combines with J gene TRBJ1-1; tentatively, D is TRBD1 (5 bases). CDR1 is GTSNPN, CDR2 SVGIG, per germline (reference sequence). CDR3 size: 13 residues. V was pared by 3 bases and J by 0 bases, with 8 bases between. CDR3 bases: TGTGCCTGGAGCAGGGCGATGAACACTGAAGCTTTCTTT. It codes for CAWSRAMNTEAFF. The whole variable domain, remainder taken from reference TRBV30 and TRBJ1-1, is SQTIHQWPATLVQPVGSPLSLECTVEGTSNPNLYWYRQAAGRGLQLLFYSVGIGQISSEVPQNLSASRPQDRQFILSSKKLLLSDSGFYLCAWSRAMNTEAFFGQGTRLTVV.

The V and J genes are TRBV29-1 and TRBJ2-2, with D tentatively TRBD2 (6 bases). The CDR3 covers 15 residues. Germline V gene data show CDR1 as SQVTM and CDR2 as ANQGSEA. V lost 5 bases and J lost 6, with 19 bases in between. CDR3 sequence: CSVKSASAMAGELFF. The CDR3 DNA is TGCAGCGTTAAGTCGGCTAGCGCGATGGCCGGGGAGCTGTTTTTT.

The genes are TRBV14 and TRBJ2-5; a weak D match, TRBD1 (6 bases). The CDR3 has 12 residues. Germline lookup yields CDR1 SGHDN and CDR2 FVKESK. Deletions cut 1 base from V and 13 bases from J, with 13 bases between. The CDR3 DNA follows: TGTGCCAGCAGCCAAGGGGGGCCCAGGCCGTACTTC. This encodes CASSQGGPRPYF.

The chain couples TRBV5-4 to TRBJ2-4; possibly TRBD2 for D (6 bases). The CDR3 spans 15 residues. V lost 3 bases and J 9 bases, leaving 19 bases between the germline ends. The germline V gene has CDR1 SGHNT and CDR2 YYREEE (reference sequence). CDR3: CASSYGGLSDGIQYF. The CDR3 DNA follows: TGTGCCAGCAGCTACGGAGGGCTATCTGATGGCATTCAGTACTTC.

This clone was seen a few times. This chain connects TRBV5-3 to TRBJ2-7; D is possibly TRBD2 (5 bases). TRBV5-3 qualifies as an ORF whose function is uncertain. The CDR3 has 14 residues. The V gene lost 0 bases and the J gene lost 0 bases, with 7 bases spanning the gap. The CDR3 region is CARSLGTHSYEQYF. The CDR3 nucleotides read TGTGCCAGAAGCTTGGGGACTCACTCCTACGAGCAGTACTTC.

The chain combines TRBV5-1 with TRBJ2-7; D gene ambiguous. Trimming took off 0 bases at V and 1 base at J, with 8 bases between the two ends. This CDR3 is built from 14 residues. Germline V gives CDR1 SGHRS, CDR2 YFSETQ. The CDR3 spells CASSLASSSYEQYF. Here the CDR3 DNA reads TGCGCCAGCAGCTTGGCTTCCAGTTCCTACGAGCAGTACTTC. The full variable domain, rest sourced from reference TRBV5-1 and TRBJ2-7, is KAGVTQTPRYLIKTRGQQVTLSCSPISGHRSVSWYQQTPGQGLQFLFEYFSETQRNKGNFPGRFSGRQFSNSRSEMNVSTLELGDSALYLCASSLASSSYEQYFGPGTRLTVT.

Remarks on this clone: Other DNA sequences in the sample encode the same CDR3. This sequence joins TRBV30 and TRBJ2-7, with 9 bases fitting TRBD1. The CDR3 runs 15 residues. The V segment lost 0 bases and the J segment 7 bases; nucleotides outside the gene matches: 10. The V gene's germline CDR1 is GTSNPN and CDR2 SVGIG (reference sequence). CDR3 amino acids: CAWSVLGQGRREQYF. As DNA, the CDR3 is TGTGCCTGGAGTGTACTAGGACAGGGGCGTAGGGAGCAGTACTTC.

This clone has a handful of counts. The CDR3 sequence: CAAGGPPGELFF. CDR3 nucleotide sequence: TGTGCGGCGGGAGGGCCCCCCGGGGAGCTGTTTTTT. The chain uses TRBV7-7 and TRBJ2-2, with 9 bases lining up with TRBD2. Looked up from germline, CDR1 is SSHAT and CDR2 is FNYEAQ (reference sequence). The CDR3 runs 12 residues.

This clone was counted a single time. V usage is TRBV6-5 and J usage is TRBJ2-7; maybe TRBD2 (6 bases). V lost 6 bases, J lost 7 bases, and 16 bases lay in between. CDR1 MNHEY and CDR2 SVGAGI come from the germline V gene. The CDR3 covers 13 residues. The CDR3 spells CASRGGIGGEQYF. The CDR3 DNA follows: TGTGCCAGCAGGGGTGGCATCGGGGGAGAGCAGTACTTC.

The chain couples TRBV11-3 to TRBJ2-2; D is possibly TRBD2 (5 bases). In germline, CDR1 is SGHNT, CDR2 YENEEA. CDR3 size: 14 residues. With 5 bases removed from V and 7 bases from J, the gap between germline ends came to 14 bases. Here the CDR3 DNA reads TGTGCCAGCAGCCAGACTACGTCGGGCGGGGAGCTGTTTTTT. As protein: CASSQTTSGGELFF.

This chain uses TRBV2 with TRBJ2-2; 9 nucleotides line up with TRBD1. CDR1 is SNHLY and CDR2 is FYNNEI in the germline V gene. V dropped 3 bases and J dropped 4; count of bases not matched to a gene: 3. The CDR3 sequence is 15 residues long. The CDR3 DNA follows: TGTGCCAGCAGTGAGGGGACAGGGAGCACCGGGGAGCTGTTTTTT. This encodes CASSEGTGSTGELFF.

The chain carries TRBV6-1 and TRBJ2-7; D remains ambiguous. CDR3 length: 13 amino acids. Trimming took 2 bases from V and 6 from J, leaving 11 bases between them. Germline loops: CDR1 MNHNS, CDR2 SASEGT. The CDR3 DNA reads as TGTGCCAGCAGTGAACTTTCATCGGGCGAGCAGTACTTC. Translating gives CASSELSSGEQYF.

The chain uses TRBV5-4 and TRBJ2-7; 10 bases agree with TRBD1. This CDR3 has 13 amino acids. From germline, CDR1 is SGHNT and CDR2 YYREEE (reference sequence). Trimming took 4 bases from V and 5 from J; bases not matched to a gene: 3. CDR3 nucleotide sequence: TGTGCCAGCAGCGAGACAGGGGGCCACGAGCAGTACTTC. This codes for CASSETGGHEQYF. The full variable domain, in which reference TRBV5-4 and TRBJ2-7 provide the parts outside the CDR3, is ETGVTQSPTHLIKTRGQQVTLRCSSQSGHNTVSWYQQALGQGPQFIFQYYREEENGRGNFPPRFSGLQFPNYSSELNVNALELDDSALYLCASSETGGHEQYFGPGTRLTVT.

The V gene is TRBV10-3, the J gene TRBJ1-6; the match to TRBD1 covers 10 bases. This CDR3 region has 15 residues. Trimming took 4 bases from V and 7 from J; bases not matched to a gene: 4. Per germline, CDR1 ENHRY and CDR2 SYGVKD. CDR3 sequence reads: CAISGGTGDNSPLHF. CDR3 coding DNA: TGTGCCATCAGTGGGGGGACAGGGGACAATTCACCCCTCCACTTT.

Remarks on this clone: Sequence at one end of the junction differs from germline and may be a read error. The V and J genes are TRBV2 and TRBJ1-2; 9 bases agree with TRBD1. Germline lookup yields CDR1 SNHLY and CDR2 FYNNEI. The CDR3 has 13 amino acids. The CDR3 here is CASSEQGQGRTPF. The CDR3 nucleotides read TGTGCCAGCAGTGAACAGGGACAGGGCCGGACTCCCTTC.

The chain uses TRBV5-1 and TRBJ2-5; 9 bases line up with TRBD1. Germline-derived CDR1 and CDR2 are SGHRS and YFSETQ. CDR3 length equals 14 residues. The junction had 1 base not matched to a gene; V was cut back by 4 bases and J by 0 bases. CDR3 DNA: TGCGCCAGCAGCCGGGACAGGGACCAAGAGACCCAGTACTTC. Its translation is CASSRDRDQETQYF.

The V call is TRBV2, the J call TRBJ1-1; D gene uncertain. The V gene's germline CDR1 is SNHLY and CDR2 FYNNEI. V gave up 10 bases and J gave up 0 bases, with 15 bases separating them. CDR3 length equals 14 residues. This chain's CDR3 is CANLGVLMNTEAFF. The CDR3 nucleotides read TGTGCCAACCTGGGAGTCCTCATGAACACTGAAGCTTTCTTT.